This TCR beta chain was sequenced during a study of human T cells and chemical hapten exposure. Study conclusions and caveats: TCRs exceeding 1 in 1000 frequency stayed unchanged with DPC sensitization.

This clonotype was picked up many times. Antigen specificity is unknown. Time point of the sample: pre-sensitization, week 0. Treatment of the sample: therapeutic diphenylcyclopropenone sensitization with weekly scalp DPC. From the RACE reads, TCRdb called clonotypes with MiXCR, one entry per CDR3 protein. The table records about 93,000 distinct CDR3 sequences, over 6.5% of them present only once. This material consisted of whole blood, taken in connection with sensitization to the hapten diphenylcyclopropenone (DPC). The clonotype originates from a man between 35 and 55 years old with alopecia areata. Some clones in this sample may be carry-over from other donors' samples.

CDR3 DNA sequence: TGTGCCAGCCTCGGGGTCGTAACCTACGAGCAGTACGTC. Translated: CASLGVVTYEQYV. The gene calls are TRBV2 and TRBJ2-7; the D gene is possibly TRBD2 (5 bases). The CDR3 extends over 13 amino acids. The ends were cut back, 8 bases at V and 2 bases at J, with 13 bases in the middle. Germline values: CDR1 SNHLY, CDR2 FYNNEI.